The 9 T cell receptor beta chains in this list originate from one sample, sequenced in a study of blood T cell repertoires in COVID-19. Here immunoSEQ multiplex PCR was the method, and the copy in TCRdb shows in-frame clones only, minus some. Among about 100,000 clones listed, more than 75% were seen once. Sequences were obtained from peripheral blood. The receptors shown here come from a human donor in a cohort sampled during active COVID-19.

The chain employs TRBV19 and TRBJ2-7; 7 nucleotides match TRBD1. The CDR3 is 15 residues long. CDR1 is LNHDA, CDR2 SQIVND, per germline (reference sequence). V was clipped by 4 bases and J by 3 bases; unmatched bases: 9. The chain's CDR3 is CASSKSRDRDYEQYF. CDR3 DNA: TGTGCCAGTAGTAAGTCTCGAGACAGGGACTACGAGCAGTACTTC.

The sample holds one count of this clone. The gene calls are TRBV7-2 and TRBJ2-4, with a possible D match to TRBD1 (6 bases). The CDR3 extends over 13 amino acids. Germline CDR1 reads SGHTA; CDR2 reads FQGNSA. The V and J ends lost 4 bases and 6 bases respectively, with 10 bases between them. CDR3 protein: CASSSTGTNIQYF. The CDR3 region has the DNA TGTGCCAGCAGCTCCACAGGGACAAACATTCAGTACTTC.

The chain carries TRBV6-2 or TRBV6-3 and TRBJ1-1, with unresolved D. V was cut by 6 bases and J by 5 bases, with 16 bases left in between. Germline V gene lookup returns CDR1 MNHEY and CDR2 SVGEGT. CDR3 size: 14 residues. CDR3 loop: CASSPKLGKTEAFF. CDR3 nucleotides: TGTGCCAGCAGCCCTAAGCTGGGCAAAACTGAAGCTTTCTTT.

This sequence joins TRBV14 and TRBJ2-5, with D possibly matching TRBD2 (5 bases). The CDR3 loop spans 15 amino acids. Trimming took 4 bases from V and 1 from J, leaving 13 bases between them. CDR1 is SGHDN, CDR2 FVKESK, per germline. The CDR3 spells CASSRSLAFQETQYF. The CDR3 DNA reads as TGTGCCAGCAGCCGGAGTCTAGCTTTCCAAGAGACCCAGTACTTC.

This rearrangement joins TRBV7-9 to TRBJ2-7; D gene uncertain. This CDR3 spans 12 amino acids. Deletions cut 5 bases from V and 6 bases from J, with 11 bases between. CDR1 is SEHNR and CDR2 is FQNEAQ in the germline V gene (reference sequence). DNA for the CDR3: TGTGCCAGCAGCGCCGAGCTTCGCGAGCAGTACTTC. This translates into CASSAELREQYF.

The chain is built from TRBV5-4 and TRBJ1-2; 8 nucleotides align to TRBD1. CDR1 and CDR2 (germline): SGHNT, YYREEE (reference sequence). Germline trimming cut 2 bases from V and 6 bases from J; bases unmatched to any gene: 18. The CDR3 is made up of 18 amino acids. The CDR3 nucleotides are TGTGCCAGCAGCTTCTTATTGTATCGCAGGGGGCGCGGGGATGGCTACACCTTC. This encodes CASSFLLYRRGRGDGYTF.

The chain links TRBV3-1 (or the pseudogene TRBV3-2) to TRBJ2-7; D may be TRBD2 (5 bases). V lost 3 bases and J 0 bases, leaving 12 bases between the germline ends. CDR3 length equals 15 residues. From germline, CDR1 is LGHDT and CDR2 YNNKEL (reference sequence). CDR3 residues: CASSQTVRDSYEQYF. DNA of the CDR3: TGTGCCAGCAGCCAGACGGTCCGGGACTCCTACGAGCAGTACTTC.

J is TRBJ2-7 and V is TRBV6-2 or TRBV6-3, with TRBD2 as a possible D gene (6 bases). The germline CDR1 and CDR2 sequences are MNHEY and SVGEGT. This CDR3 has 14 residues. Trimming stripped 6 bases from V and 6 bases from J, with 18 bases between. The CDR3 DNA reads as TGTGCCAGCAGCCCTAATGACGCCGGGGGCGAGCAGTACTTC. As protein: CASSPNDAGGEQYF.

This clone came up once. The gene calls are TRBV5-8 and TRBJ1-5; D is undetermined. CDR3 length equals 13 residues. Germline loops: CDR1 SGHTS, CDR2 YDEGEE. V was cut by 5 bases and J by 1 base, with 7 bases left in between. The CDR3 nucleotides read TGTGCCAGCAGGCAACTCAGCAATCAGCCCCAGCATTTT. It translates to CASRQLSNQPQHF. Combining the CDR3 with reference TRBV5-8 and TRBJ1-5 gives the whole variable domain EAGVTQSPTHLIKTRGQQATLRCSPISGHTSVYWYQQALGLGLQFLLWYDEGEERNRGNFPPRFSGRQFPNYSSELNVNALELEDSALYLCASRQLSNQPQHFGDGTRLSIL.